The 24 T cell receptor beta chains presented below share a single source sample, sequenced in a study of spatial heterogeneity in lung cancer (dated 2019 in TCRdb). This sample's time point label indicates: sample taken at primary tumor resection. TCR sequencing used whole RNA extracted from tumor and nontumor lung tissue, or from cryopreserved PBMC samples, without cell sorting. Library preparation employed 5' RACE. Sequencing instrument: NextSeq 500. TCRdb trimmed public reads at Q25 via fastp, called clones via MiXCR and kept in-frame beta chains. Here each entry gathers all rows of one CDR3 protein and keeps the most common genes and DNA. This sample comprises tens of thousands of distinct CDR3 sequences, approximately 12% of them detected only once. Of the sample, 35% to 50% is held by the ten largest clones. This material consisted of PBMCs, taken at surgery. The source of these receptors is a male donor with early-stage non-small cell lung cancer.

This clonotype was counted between two and nine times. This chain links TRBV9 with TRBJ2-1; tentatively, D is TRBD1 (6 bases). Trimming took 0 bases from V and 10 from J, leaving 14 bases between them. CDR3 length equals 14 residues. In germline, CDR1 is SGDLS, CDR2 YYNGEE. The DNA for the CDR3 is TGTGCCAGCAGCGTAGGGACAGCCCGGGACGAGCAGTTCTTC. This translates into CASSVGTARDEQFF.

There are a few counts of this clonotype. The chain recombines TRBV11-2 with TRBJ2-6; perhaps TRBD1 as D (5 bases). Germline V lookup: CDR1 SGHAT, CDR2 FQNNGV. Trimming removed 8 bases at V and 0 bases at J, with 14 bases between. The CDR3 covers 16 residues. For the CDR3, the DNA is TGTGCCAGCCTGGACACGACGTACTCTGGGGCCAACGTCCTGACTTTC. Translating it yields CASLDTTYSGANVLTF. The variable domain in full, with the rest retrieved from reference TRBV11-2 and TRBJ2-6, is EAGVAQSPRYKIIEKRQSVAFWCNPISGHATLYWYQQILGQGPKLLIQFQNNGVVDDSQLPKDRFSAERLKGVDSTLKIQPAKLEDSAVYLCASLDTTYSGANVLTFGAGSRLTVL.

Concerning this clonotype itself: A read error may explain this, as a much larger clone is one base away. The chain combines TRBV6-1 with TRBJ1-3; D is unclear. CDR3 length: 12 amino acids. CDR1 and CDR2 (germline): MNHNS, SASEGT. CDR3 loop: CVSNLYGNTIYF. CDR3 bases: TGTGTCAGCAATCTATACGGAAACACCATATATTTT.

V usage is TRBV30 and J usage is TRBJ1-2; the D gene is possibly TRBD1 (6 bases). The V and J ends lost 3 bases and 0 bases respectively, with 14 bases between them. Germline V lookup: CDR1 GTSNPN, CDR2 SVGIG (reference sequence). The CDR3 length is 15 residues. The CDR3 DNA reads as TGTGCCTGGAGGGAGGACAGCTTCCCTAACTATGGCTACACCTTC. This translates into CAWREDSFPNYGYTF. The full variable domain, rest sourced from reference TRBV30 and TRBJ1-2, is SQTIHQWPATLVQPVGSPLSLECTVEGTSNPNLYWYRQAAGRGLQLLFYSVGIGQISSEVPQNLSASRPQDRQFILSSKKLLLSDSGFYLCAWREDSFPNYGYTFGSGTRLTVV.

This clonotype was found a few times. J is TRBJ2-7 and V is TRBV30; 7 bases align to TRBD2. The junction had 4 bases not matched to a gene; V was cut back by 0 bases and J by 2 bases. The germline CDR1 and CDR2 sequences are GTSNPN and SVGIG (reference sequence). This CDR3 region has 14 residues. The CDR3 is CAWSVLGLTYEQYF. DNA of the CDR3: TGTGCCTGGAGTGTATTGGGACTAACCTACGAGCAGTACTTC. Together with reference TRBV30 and TRBJ2-7, the CDR3 gives the full variable domain: SQTIHQWPATLVQPVGSPLSLECTVEGTSNPNLYWYRQAAGRGLQLLFYSVGIGQISSEVPQNLSASRPQDRQFILSSKKLLLSDSGFYLCAWSVLGLTYEQYFGPGTRLTVT.

This clonotype came up a few times. The chain carries TRBV27 and TRBJ1-2; possible D gene TRBD1, 5 bases. V lost 5 bases, J lost 4 bases, and 8 bases lay in between. The germline V gene encodes CDR1 MNHEY and CDR2 SMNVEV (reference sequence). The CDR3 has 12 residues. The CDR3 DNA is TGTGCCAGCAGTGACAGCCTCTATGGCTACACCTTC. Amino acid sequence: CASSDSLYGYTF.

The rearrangement joins TRBV15 to TRBJ2-1; D perhaps matches TRBD1 (5 bases). The CDR3 runs 14 residues. Trimming shortened V by 0 bases and J by 12 bases, and 15 bases separated the two germline ends. The germline V gene encodes CDR1 LNHNV and CDR2 YYDKDF (reference sequence). For the CDR3, the DNA is TGTGCCACCAGCAGAGAATCGGAAGGAACAGGGCAGTTCTTC. Translated, it gives CATSRESEGTGQFF.

There are a few counts of this clonotype. This chain joins TRBV20-1 and TRBJ2-2; D gene uncertain. CDR1 is DFQATT and CDR2 is SNEGSKA in the germline V gene (reference sequence). The CDR3 is 13 amino acids. V lost 0 bases and J 8 bases, leaving 10 bases between the germline ends. CDR3 in amino acids: CSARDRRDGELFF. For the CDR3, the DNA is TGCAGTGCTAGAGATCGAAGGGATGGGGAGCTGTTTTTT.

This clonotype occurred many times. This chain uses TRBV5-6 with TRBJ2-3; 14 bases map to TRBD2. V was pared by 3 bases and J by 2 bases, with 5 bases of the junction left unmatched. The length of the CDR3 is 17 residues. Per the germline V gene, CDR1 is SGHDT and CDR2 is YYEEEE. The CDR3 reads CASSYPGLAGDTDTQYF. CDR3 sequence (DNA): TGTGCCAGCAGCTATCCGGGACTAGCGGGAGACACAGATACGCAGTATTTT. The full variable domain, rest sourced from reference TRBV5-6 and TRBJ2-3, is DAGVTQSPTHLIKTRGQQVTLRCSPKSGHDTVSWYQQALGQGPQFIFQYYEEEERQRGNFPDRFSGHQFPNYSSELNVNALLLGDSALYLCASSYPGLAGDTDTQYFGPGTRLTVL.

This clonotype has more than one count but fewer than ten. The V gene is TRBV12-3 or TRBV12-4, the J gene TRBJ2-3; no firm D call. The V end lost 4 bases, the J end lost 2 bases, and 4 bases lay between the germline ends. This CDR3 contains 12 residues. The CDR3: CASSYLTDTQYF. CDR3 in DNA: TGTGCCAGCAGTTACCTCACAGATACGCAGTATTTT.

This clonotype showed up just a few times. The chain employs TRBV27 and TRBJ1-5, with TRBD1 matching 7 bases. J lost 1 base, V lost 6 bases, and 9 bases had no gene match. The germline V gene encodes CDR1 MNHEY and CDR2 SMNVEV (reference sequence). This CDR3 is 16 amino acids long. CDR3 coding DNA: TGTGCCAGCAGATCCTTCAGGGGGAACAGCAATCAGCCCCAGCATTTT. It translates to CASRSFRGNSNQPQHF.

This chain uses TRBV29-1 with TRBJ1-5; 7 bases are a match to TRBD1. J gave up 5 bases and V 4 bases, and 8 bases lay outside the gene matches. The germline V gene has CDR1 SQVTM and CDR2 ANQGSEA. This CDR3 has 14 amino acids. Here the CDR3 DNA reads TGCAGCGTTGCTCCAGGGGGAGTCGATCAGCCCCAGCATTTT. This sequence encodes CSVAPGGVDQPQHF.

The gene calls are TRBV20-1 and TRBJ2-1; the match to TRBD1 covers 7 bases. Germline CDR1 and CDR2: DFQATT and SNEGSKA (reference sequence). The trim removed 0 bases at V and 3 bases at J, leaving 5 bases unmatched. The CDR3 totals 15 residues. Written as DNA, the CDR3 is TGCAGTGCTAGAGAAACAGGGGCGGTCTACAATGAGCAGTTCTTC. Amino acid sequence: CSARETGAVYNEQFF.

There are a few counts of this clonotype. The rearrangement joins TRBV28 to TRBJ2-1; 9 bases map to TRBD1. Germline V gene lookup returns CDR1 MDHEN and CDR2 SYDVKM. Trimming took 10 bases from V and 3 from J; bases not matched to a gene: 7. The CDR3 sequence is 14 residues long. This CDR3 reads CATSGTGHYNEQFF. CDR3 DNA sequence: TGTGCCACCTCCGGGACAGGGCACTACAATGAGCAGTTCTTC.

To note about this clonotype: A much larger clone lies one base from this, so it may be a read error. The chain has TRBV11-2 and TRBJ2-5; D is uncertain. The V and J ends lost 5 bases and 4 bases respectively, with 14 bases between them. This CDR3 has 14 residues. Germline V gives CDR1 SGHAT, CDR2 FQNNGV. Here the CDR3 DNA reads TGTGCCAGCAGCCAATACAGCATCCCAGAGACCCAGTACTTC. This sequence encodes CASSQYSIPETQYF.

This chain joins TRBV12-3 or TRBV12-4 and TRBJ1-5; possibly TRBD1 for D (6 bases). The CDR3 runs to 14 residues. Trimming removed 2 bases from V and 4 bases from J, with 9 bases in between. CDR3 DNA sequence: TGTGCCAGCAGTTTACGGGACACTAATCAGCCCCAGCATTTT. Its protein is CASSLRDTNQPQHF.

This clonotype came up many times. The CDR3: CASSVSSYEQYF. CDR3 nucleotide sequence: TGTGCCAGCAGCGTGAGCTCCTACGAGCAGTACTTC. The chain links TRBV3-1 to TRBJ2-7, with unresolved D. The CDR3 is 12 amino acids. V was shortened by 5 bases and J by 0 bases, with 5 bases between the two germline ends. CDR1 is LGHDT, CDR2 YNNKEL, per germline (reference sequence).

This clonotype has more than one count but fewer than ten. The chain combines TRBV18 with TRBJ2-2, with D uncertain. CDR1 is KGHSH, CDR2 LQKENI, per germline. The CDR3 runs to 13 residues. The germline V and J ends were trimmed by 8 bases and 3 bases, with 10 bases remaining between them. The CDR3 DNA follows: TGTGCCAGCCCCACCCACGACACCGGGGAGCTGTTTTTT. It codes for CASPTHDTGELFF.

This clonotype has more than one count but fewer than ten. The V and J genes are TRBV12-3 or TRBV12-4 and TRBJ2-7; D could derive from TRBD1 or TRBD2 (6 bases each). With 3 bases removed from V and 4 bases from J, the gap between germline ends came to 16 bases. This CDR3 is built from 15 residues. The CDR3 DNA sequence: TGTGCCAGCAGTTTTTTTGGAGGGGGGCCGTACGAGCAGTACTTC. The encoded protein is CASSFFGGGPYEQYF.

The V gene is TRBV6-6, the J gene TRBJ2-7; possibly TRBD2 for D (5 bases). Germline loops: CDR1 MNHNY, CDR2 SVGAGI (reference sequence). CDR3 length: 13 residues. V gave up 11 bases and J gave up 2 bases, with 16 bases separating them. This chain's CDR3 is CAHREEATYEQYF. The DNA of the CDR3 is TGTGCCCATCGTGAGGAGGCGACCTACGAGCAGTACTTC.

The rearrangement uses TRBV27 and TRBJ1-6; D might be TRBD1 (5 bases). Germline V gives CDR1 MNHEY, CDR2 SMNVEV (reference sequence). This CDR3 contains 12 residues. Trimming took off 5 bases at V and 11 bases at J, with 10 bases between the two ends. Here the CDR3 DNA reads TGTGCCAGCAGTCAGGGCCGGCCACCCCTCCACTTT. Encoded protein: CASSQGRPPLHF.

This clonotype appeared many times. CDR3 in DNA: TGTGCCAGCAGCGGCGCTGGCGGGACAGGGGCGTGGGAGCAGTACTTC. This codes for CASSGAGGTGAWEQYF. The rearrangement uses TRBV5-4 and TRBJ2-7; 10 bases are a match to TRBD1. The CDR3 consists of 16 residues. CDR1 is SGHNT, CDR2 YYREEE, per germline (reference sequence). V was pared by 4 bases and J by 7 bases, with 14 bases of the junction left unmatched.

The V and J genes are TRBV6-5 and TRBJ2-6; D is undetermined. There are 15 residues in the CDR3. Trimming cost V 4 bases and J 0 bases, with 7 bases left between them. Per the germline V gene, CDR1 is MNHEY and CDR2 is SVGAGI. DNA of the CDR3: TGTGCCAGCAGTTCCAGTGGCTCTGGGGCCAACGTCCTGACTTTC. This encodes CASSSSGSGANVLTF.

A remark on this clonotype: A junction boundary mismatches the germline segment, possibly from a read error. CDR3 in DNA: TGTGCCAGCAGCCACCGTGCCGACTCCCACAATGAGCAGTTCTTC. Its protein is CASSHRADSHNEQFF. J is TRBJ2-1 and V is TRBV3-1; no reliable D call. CDR1 is LGHDT and CDR2 is YNNKEL in the germline V gene (reference sequence). This CDR3 is 15 amino acids long.